A single sample gave rise to the 30 T cell receptor beta chains below, sequenced in a study of CD8 T cells in ankylosing spondylitis. A single record per CDR3 protein comes from TCRdb applying MiXCR to the 5' RACE reads. Here the sample spans around 300,000 distinct CDR3 sequences, 20% being singletons. Sequencing was carried out using blood, either unsorted or a sorted T cell fraction (not recorded which). These receptor sequences come from a female donor with ankylosing spondylitis or in good health (not recorded which).

CDR3 nucleotide sequence: TGTGCCACCAGTGAGGCGGGGGCAATGGGGGAGACCCAGTACTTC. Residues: CATSEAGAMGETQYF. The chain employs TRBV24-1 and TRBJ2-5, with D possibly matching TRBD2 (7 bases). The CDR3 loop spans 15 amino acids. V was pared by 4 bases and J by 5 bases, with 16 bases between. CDR1 KGHDR and CDR2 SFDVKD come from the germline V gene.

J is TRBJ2-1 and V is TRBV20-1; D remains ambiguous. Trimming took 1 base from V and 0 from J, leaving 10 bases between them. The length of the CDR3 is 15 residues. CDR1 DFQATT and CDR2 SNEGSKA come from the germline V gene (reference sequence). For the CDR3, the DNA is TGCAGTGCTAGAGGGGCTACCTTCTCCTACAATGAGCAGTTCTTC. The encoded protein is CSARGATFSYNEQFF.

V usage is TRBV27 and J usage is TRBJ2-5, with D possibly TRBD2 on 6 matching bases. Germline V lookup: CDR1 MNHEY, CDR2 SMNVEV (reference sequence). Trimming removed 5 bases at V and 6 bases at J, with 13 bases between. The CDR3 totals 13 residues. The CDR3 protein is CASSPLGGKTQYF. CDR3 nucleotides: TGTGCCAGCAGTCCGCTGGGCGGGAAGACCCAGTACTTC.

This clonotype was detected ten times or more. The V and J genes are TRBV29-1 and TRBJ2-5; D may correspond to TRBD1 or TRBD2 (6 bases each). There are 14 residues in the CDR3. Trimming cost V 6 bases and J 5 bases, with 19 bases left between them. CDR1 SQVTM and CDR2 ANQGSEA come from the germline V gene. CDR3 amino acids: CSVAGHGEFETQYF. Here the CDR3 DNA reads TGCAGCGTCGCGGGACATGGGGAATTTGAGACCCAGTACTTC.

J is TRBJ2-7 and V is TRBV20-1; D is ambiguous. V lost 2 bases to trimming and J lost 1 base, with 12 bases between them. This CDR3 has 14 residues. Germline V CDR1 and CDR2: DFQATT, SNEGSKA (reference sequence). Here the CDR3 reads CSARSFGPSYEQYF. CDR3 DNA: TGCAGTGCTAGATCGTTTGGCCCTTCCTACGAGCAGTACTTC.

This clonotype has only a few counts. This sequence joins TRBV20-1 and TRBJ1-1, with a tentative D call TRBD1 (5 bases). Trimming took 5 bases from V and 3 from J, leaving 19 bases between them. Germline-derived CDR1 and CDR2 are DFQATT and SNEGSKA (reference sequence). The CDR3 has 15 amino acids. Here the CDR3 reads CSAGGGDRRYTEAFF. Here the CDR3 DNA reads TGCAGTGCTGGTGGGGGGGATAGAAGGTACACTGAAGCTTTCTTT.

The chain links TRBV9 to TRBJ2-1, with 7 bases lining up with TRBD2. Unmatched junction bases numbered 2, after V lost 0 bases and J lost 2 bases. Germline-derived CDR1 and CDR2 are SGDLS and YYNGEE. This CDR3 is 15 amino acids long. The CDR3 spells CASSVAAGAYNEQFF. DNA for the CDR3: TGTGCCAGCAGCGTAGCCGCGGGGGCCTACAATGAGCAGTTCTTC.

This clonotype was seen a handful of times. The chain recombines TRBV6-5 with TRBJ2-1; 8 bases are a match to TRBD1. With 0 bases clipped from V and 7 bases from J, the junction kept 8 bases outside the gene matches. This CDR3 has 16 residues. Germline V gives CDR1 MNHEY, CDR2 SVGAGI. CDR3: CASSYSYGQGVNEQFF. The DNA for the CDR3 is TGTGCCAGCAGTTACTCGTATGGACAGGGAGTAAATGAGCAGTTCTTC.

The rearrangement joins TRBV6-1 to TRBJ2-1; possible D gene TRBD2, 5 bases. CDR1 is MNHNS, CDR2 SASEGT, per germline. The CDR3 is made up of 14 amino acids. The V end lost 8 bases, the J end lost 4 bases, and 15 bases lay between the germline ends. CDR3 amino acids: CASSRVPAYNEQFF. CDR3 coding DNA: TGTGCCAGCTCGCGGGTCCCCGCTTACAATGAGCAGTTCTTC.

Only a few counts were recorded for this clonotype. The chain combines TRBV4-3 with TRBJ2-7; D may be TRBD2 (5 bases). The CDR3 loop spans 10 amino acids. Per germline, CDR1 LGHNA and CDR2 YSLEER. V gave up 6 bases and J gave up 5 bases, with 5 bases separating them. The CDR3 region has the DNA TGCGCCAGCAGACTAGACGAGCAGTACTTC. This encodes CASRLDEQYF.

The chain couples TRBV4-3 to TRBJ1-6; unclear D gene. The V gene lost 0 bases and the J gene lost 14 bases, with 17 bases spanning the gap. CDR1 is LGHNA and CDR2 is YSLEER in the germline V gene. The CDR3 contains 15 residues. The CDR3 DNA is TGCGCCAGCAGCCAAGATTCACTATTTAATTCGGCCCTCCACTTT. It codes for CASSQDSLFNSALHF.

This clonotype was counted ten times or more. The chain uses TRBV12-3 or TRBV12-4 and TRBJ2-3; 10 bases fit TRBD1. This CDR3 region has 15 residues. V was clipped by 5 bases and J by 4 bases; unmatched bases: 6. CDR3 sequence: CASSPGQGMADTQYF. CDR3 nucleotides: TGTGCCAGCAGTCCGGGACAGGGGATGGCAGATACGCAGTATTTT.

In its sample, this clonotype was seen a few times. This chain joins TRBV12-3 or TRBV12-4 and TRBJ1-1, with D unresolved. Trimming took off 8 bases at V and 8 bases at J, with 12 bases between the two ends. This CDR3 spans 11 amino acids. The CDR3 sequence is CASRMGREAFF. The CDR3 DNA follows: TGTGCCAGCCGGATGGGCAGGGAAGCTTTCTTT.

The chain uses TRBV6-1 and TRBJ2-5, with D tentatively TRBD2 (5 bases). Germline CDR1 and CDR2: MNHNS and SASEGT. V was trimmed by 6 bases and J by 4 bases, leaving 15 bases between them. The CDR3 extends over 14 amino acids. CDR3 sequence: CASRVGLEGETQYF. The CDR3 DNA sequence: TGTGCCAGCAGGGTGGGTCTAGAGGGAGAGACCCAGTACTTC.

The rearrangement links TRBV6-5 to TRBJ2-5; possible D gene TRBD1, 6 bases. CDR1 and CDR2 from the germline V gene are MNHEY and SVGAGI. The CDR3 sequence is 15 residues long. V was cut by 2 bases and J by 4 bases, with 14 bases left in between. This CDR3 reads CASSYETGRGETQYF. CDR3 sequence (DNA): TGTGCCAGCAGTTACGAGACAGGCAGGGGAGAGACCCAGTACTTC.

The rearrangement joins TRBV2 to TRBJ1-6; 8 nucleotides align to TRBD1. The junction had 8 bases not matched to a gene; V was cut back by 5 bases and J by 5 bases. Germline loops: CDR1 SNHLY, CDR2 FYNNEI. CDR3 size: 16 residues. The CDR3 DNA reads TGTGCCAGCAGTTCCCGGACAGGGAGACATAATTCACCCCTCCACTTT. Translating it yields CASSSRTGRHNSPLHF.

This clonotype was seen repeatedly, ten times or more. The J gene is TRBJ2-7, the V gene TRBV20-1; TRBD1 agrees at 8 bases. Losses at the gene ends were 2 bases for V and 5 bases for J; bases not matched to a gene: 5. The germline V gene encodes CDR1 DFQATT and CDR2 SNEGSKA (reference sequence). The CDR3 is 13 residues long. The CDR3, as DNA: TGCAGTGCTAGAACTGGACAGGGAGACGAGCAGTACTTC. Its protein product is CSARTGQGDEQYF.

This clonotype was recorded a few times. CDR3 nucleotides: TGTGCCAGCAGCGGGACAGAAGGCGAAGCTTTCTTT. Translating gives CASSGTEGEAFF. The rearrangement links TRBV21-1 to TRBJ1-1; TRBD1 is the table's D call and was not checked against the DNA. TRBV21-1 is labeled a pseudogene. This CDR3 is built from 12 residues.

The gene calls are TRBV4-3 and TRBJ1-6; D is unclear. Trimming pared 3 bases from V and 7 bases from J, leaving 4 bases between. CDR1 and CDR2 (germline): LGHNA, YSLEER. CDR3 length equals 12 residues. This chain's CDR3 is CASSHENSPLHF. The CDR3 coding sequence is TGCGCCAGCAGCCACGAGAATTCACCCCTCCACTTT.

The V and J genes are TRBV6-1 and TRBJ2-7; 7 bases line up with TRBD2. Germline V gene lookup returns CDR1 MNHNS and CDR2 SASEGT. The CDR3 is made up of 14 amino acids. V trimming: 7 bases; J trimming: 5 bases; junction bases outside the gene matches: 11. The CDR3 bases are TGTGCCAGCACCTCAGCGGGGCCCACCCACGAGCAGTACTTC. It codes for CASTSAGPTHEQYF.

This clonotype was found a few times. The genes are TRBV10-3 and TRBJ2-3; 10 nucleotides match TRBD2. This CDR3 comprises 15 residues. Germline CDR1 reads ENHRY; CDR2 reads SYGVKD. Trimming took 4 bases from V and 3 from J; bases not matched to a gene: 4. The CDR3 coding sequence is TGTGCCATCAGTGCTTTGACTAGCGGGACAGATACGCAGTATTTT. Its translation: CAISALTSGTDTQYF.

The chain combines TRBV5-1 with TRBJ2-7; D might be TRBD2 (6 bases). The CDR3 is 14 residues long. The ends were cut back, 4 bases at V and 6 bases at J, with 17 bases in the middle. Germline V CDR1 and CDR2: SGHRS, YFSETQ. The CDR3 reads CASSHGVGEAEQYF. CDR3 bases: TGCGCCAGCAGCCACGGGGTAGGGGAGGCCGAGCAGTACTTC.

This clonotype was picked up a small number of times. The chain recombines TRBV7-2 with TRBJ2-3; no definite D call. The CDR3 has 14 amino acids. V was pared by 5 bases and J by 2 bases, with 11 bases between. Germline V gene lookup returns CDR1 SGHTA and CDR2 FQGNSA. The DNA of the CDR3 is TGTGCCAGCAGCCCGATGGTTATCACAGATACGCAGTATTTT. It specifies CASSPMVITDTQYF.

The rearrangement uses TRBV7-2 and TRBJ2-1; D remains unclear. Trimming pared 0 bases from V and 7 bases from J, leaving 4 bases between. Per the germline V gene, CDR1 is SGHTA and CDR2 is FQGNSA. This CDR3 contains 12 residues. The DNA for the CDR3 is TGTGCCAGCAGCTTAGCGGAGAATGAGCAGTTCTTC. The encoded protein is CASSLAENEQFF.

This clonotype was counted between two and nine times. The genes are TRBV12-3 or TRBV12-4 and TRBJ2-3; no definite D call. The V end lost 3 bases, the J end lost 0 bases, and 10 bases lay between the germline ends. This CDR3 comprises 15 residues. The CDR3 nucleotides read TGTGCCAGCAGTTTGTGGGCAGCTAGCACAGATACGCAGTATTTT. As protein: CASSLWAASTDTQYF.

This clonotype appeared a few times. The rearrangement joins TRBV4-2 to TRBJ1-1; D is uncertain. This CDR3 has 15 amino acids. Trimming pared 0 bases from V and 1 base from J, leaving 9 bases between. Germline CDR1 reads LGHNA; CDR2 reads YNFKEQ. Here the CDR3 DNA reads TGTGCCAGCAGCCAAGATAGGGCTACGAACACTGAAGCTTTCTTT. It translates to CASSQDRATNTEAFF.

The CDR3 region has the DNA TGTGCCAGCAGTGAGTCGAATCAGCCCCAGCATTTT. It codes for CASSESNQPQHF. The V and J genes are TRBV2 and TRBJ1-5; D is unclear. The CDR3 runs to 12 residues. Germline CDR1 reads SNHLY; CDR2 reads FYNNEI. Trimming removed 3 bases from V and 4 bases from J, with 4 bases in between.

This clonotype was counted only a few times. The chain joins TRBV15 to TRBJ2-4; D remains ambiguous. CDR1 LNHNV and CDR2 YYDKDF come from the germline V gene (reference sequence). The V and J ends lost 0 bases and 0 bases respectively, with 9 bases between them. The CDR3 loop spans 16 amino acids. DNA for the CDR3: TGTGCCACCAGCAGAGATCTAGGACCAGCCAAAAACATTCAGTACTTC. Its protein product is CATSRDLGPAKNIQYF.

This clonotype was seen many times. The CDR3 here is CASSTQGVYNEQFF. In nucleotides, the CDR3 is TGTGCCAGCAGCACACAGGGGGTATACAATGAGCAGTTCTTC. This chain connects TRBV7-2 to TRBJ2-1; 8 bases are shared with TRBD1. V trimming: 5 bases; J trimming: 4 bases; junction bases outside the gene matches: 4. This CDR3 comprises 14 residues. Germline values: CDR1 SGHTA, CDR2 FQGNSA.

The table lists this clonotype with a few counts. The chain links TRBV4-2 to TRBJ2-1; 13 bases are a match to TRBD2. This CDR3 comprises 19 residues. V shed 5 bases, J shed 0 bases, and the junction held 10 bases outside the gene matches. Germline V gene sequence: CDR1 LGHNA, CDR2 YNFKEQ. The CDR3 spells CASSAGTSGKGSSYNEQFF. The CDR3 DNA reads TGTGCCAGCAGCGCAGGGACTAGCGGGAAAGGGAGCTCCTACAATGAGCAGTTCTTC.